One and the same sample provided the 3 T cell receptor beta chains below, sequenced in a study of tumor-infiltrating lymphocytes in primary liver carcinoma. TCR beta cDNA came from around 0.5 ug total RNA, primed with a constant-region primer. Slightly modified ARM-PCR with three nested multiplex PCR rounds yielded TCR beta libraries. Forward primers for TRBV1-TRBV30 and a C-beta reverse primer served the first two PCR rounds, at about 9 cycles each. TCRdb re-called the multiplex PCR reads through MiXCR, storing one row per CDR3 protein. The table lists 300,000 to 400,000 distinct CDR3 sequences, 55% to 65% of them singletons. Unsorted whole blood yielded the blood RNA, and germline DNA was also extracted. Sequencing was performed on peripheral blood. All receptors derive from a man aged 40-49 years with primary liver carcinoma and hepatitis B virus infection.

This clonotype was picked up many times. The chain is built from TRBV6-1 and TRBJ2-1; 8 nucleotides line up with TRBD2. The CDR3 is 16 residues long. Germline V gene data show CDR1 as MNHNS and CDR2 as SASEGT. V lost 5 bases, J lost 8 bases, and 14 bases stayed unmatched. This chain's CDR3 is CASSLRRAGGSDEQFF. CDR3 DNA: TGTGCCAGCAGTCTCCGGAGGGCGGGAGGAAGCGATGAGCAGTTCTTC.

Note on this clonotype: A much more abundant neighbour one base away suggests this may be a read error. The V gene is TRBV6-2 or TRBV6-3, the J gene TRBJ2-7; a possible D gene is TRBD1 (5 bases). The CDR3 is 14 residues long. Trimming took 0 bases from V and 8 from J, leaving 14 bases between them. Per the germline V gene, CDR1 is MNHEY and CDR2 is SVGEGT. The CDR3 nucleotides are TGTGCCAGCAGTTACTCGCGACAGCTCAACAAGCAGTACTTC. Its translation: CASSYSRQLNKQYF.

With regard to this clonotype: An end of the junction differs from the germline gene, which may be a read error. The chain is built from TRBV4-2 and TRBJ2-1, with unresolved D. There are 14 residues in the CDR3. From germline, CDR1 is LGHNA and CDR2 YNFKEQ. CDR3 in DNA: TGTGCCAGTAGCCCCGAGAACTCCTACAATGAGCAGTTCTTC. This translates into CASSPENSYNEQFF.